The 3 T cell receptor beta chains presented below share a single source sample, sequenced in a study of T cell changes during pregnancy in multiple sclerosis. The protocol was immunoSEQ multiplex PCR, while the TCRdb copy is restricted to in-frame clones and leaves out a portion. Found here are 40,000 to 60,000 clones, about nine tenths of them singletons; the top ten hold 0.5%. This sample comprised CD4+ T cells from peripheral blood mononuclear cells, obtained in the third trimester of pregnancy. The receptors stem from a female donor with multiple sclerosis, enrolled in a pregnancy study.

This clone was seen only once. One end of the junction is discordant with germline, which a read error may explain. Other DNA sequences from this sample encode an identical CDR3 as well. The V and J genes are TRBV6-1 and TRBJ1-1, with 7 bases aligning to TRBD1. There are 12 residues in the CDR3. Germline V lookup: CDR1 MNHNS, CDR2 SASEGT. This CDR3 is CASTPGGTEAFF. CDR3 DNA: TGTGCTAGCACTCCAGGGGGGACTGAAGCTTTCTTT.

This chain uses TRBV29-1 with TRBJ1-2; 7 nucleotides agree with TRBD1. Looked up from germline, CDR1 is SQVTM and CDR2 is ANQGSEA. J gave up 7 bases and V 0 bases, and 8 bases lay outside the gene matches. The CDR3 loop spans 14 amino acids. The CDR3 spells CSVEDPAGGRGYTF. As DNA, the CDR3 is TGCAGCGTTGAAGATCCGGCAGGGGGACGTGGCTACACCTTC.

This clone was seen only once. The CDR3 region is CASSLGAGTLTDTQYF. CDR3 DNA sequence: TGTGCCAGCAGCTTAGGCGCGGGGACTCTCACAGATACGCAGTATTTT. The rearrangement joins TRBV7-6 to TRBJ2-3; tentative D call: TRBD2 (6 bases). The CDR3 sequence is 16 residues long. Germline V gene sequence: CDR1 SGHVS, CDR2 FNYEAQ. V lost 1 base to trimming and J lost 2 bases, with 13 bases between them.